One T cell receptor (beta chain) is described in this entry. What it binds is unknown. The data stem from a study of human thymus T cells. Study conclusions and caveats: The authors found apparently biased V and J gene usage in thymic and blood repertoires.

Thymic tissue was derived from resections collected during corrective heart surgery. The donor group consisted of healthy Finnish infants who were having corrective surgery for congenital heart defects. The protocol was immunoSEQ multiplex PCR, while the TCRdb copy is restricted to in-frame clones and leaves out a portion. The table lists tens of thousands of clones, roughly 94% of them singletons. The CDR3 covers 13 residues. Germline loops: CDR1 MNHEY, CDR2 SMNVEV (reference sequence). V lost 5 bases and J 4 bases, leaving 8 bases between the germline ends. This TCR was recovered from a girl less than two years old with a congenital heart defect but otherwise immunologically healthy. Material for sequencing was thymus tissue. The chain joins TRBV27 to TRBJ2-2; D is unclear. As DNA, the CDR3 is TGTGCCAGCAGTGGCCCGGGCACCGGGGAGCTGTTTTTT. Translation: CASSGPGTGELFF.